These T cell receptor beta chains were read from a single sample in a study of blood T cell repertoires in COVID-19. The data were produced by immunoSEQ multiplex PCR, yet TCRdb's version contains in-frame clones alone and is incomplete. The sample carries more than 300,000 clones, more than 85% recorded once. Sequencing was carried out using PBMCs or T cells enriched from blood (not recorded which). The receptors were gathered from a woman aged 35 to 49 who had been exposed to COVID-19. CDR3s include the opening cysteine and the closing phenylalanine or tryptophan. The D gene is left open where the match is weak. A row's size may be missing; if present it is once, few, many or a size class.

d_gene | j_gene | len | v_gene | abundance | CDR3aa | CDR3nt
TRBD1 | TRBJ1-2 | 16 | TRBV10-2 | . | CAAGKPMDRAAYGYTF | TGCGCCGCCGGGAAGCCTATGGACAGGGCAGCCTATGGCTACACCTTC
. | TRBJ1-2 | 13 | TRBV24-1 | . | CATSRGRDYGYTF | TGTGCCACCTCTAGGGGAAGGGATTATGGCTACACCTTC
. | TRBJ2-3 | 15 | TRBV7-2 | once | CASSSYSLHTDTQYF | TGTGCCAGCAGCTCCTACTCCTTGCACACAGATACGCAGTATTTT
. | TRBJ1-5 | 15 | TRBV19 | . | CASTTLGVPNQPQHF | TGTGCCAGTACCACCCTCGGGGTCCCGAATCAGCCCCAGCATTTT
TRBD2 | TRBJ2-7 | 14 | TRBV19 | few | CASSPSGGSDEQYF | TGTGCCAGTAGTCCGTCGGGCGGGAGCGACGAGCAGTACTTC
. | TRBJ2-1 | 18 | TRBV2 | . | CASSGAWNSPDRYNEQFF | TGTGCCAGCAGTGGGGCCTGGAACAGCCCAGATCGATACAATGAGCAGTTCTTC
TRBD2 | TRBJ2-2 | 17 | TRBV5-1 | . | CASSILAGESGTGELFF | TGCGCCAGCAGCATATTAGCGGGAGAATCGGGGACCGGGGAGCTGTTTTTT
. | TRBJ1-1 | 13 | TRBV3-1/TRBV3-2 | few | CASSQTGNTEAFF | TGTGCCAGCAGCCAGACAGGGAACACTGAAGCTTTCTTT
TRBD1 | TRBJ2-1 | 15 | TRBV5-8 | . | CASSLGDRGFNEQFF | TGTGCCAGCAGCTTGGGGGACAGGGGCTTTAATGAGCAGTTCTTC
. | TRBJ1-5 | 13 | TRBV6-5 | . | CASSYSVDQPQHF | TGTGCCAGCAGTTATTCCGTAGATCAGCCCCAGCATTTT
TRBD1 | TRBJ1-1 | 14 | TRBV30 | . | CAWSVTGANTEAFF | TGTGCCTGGAGTGTTACAGGGGCGAACACTGAAGCTTTCTTT
TRBD1 | TRBJ2-2 | 15 | TRBV30 | . | CAWSGFGQGAGELFF | TGTGCCTGGAGTGGATTTGGACAGGGGGCCGGGGAGCTGTTTTTT
TRBD1 | TRBJ2-5 | 15 | TRBV23-1 | . | CASSHPGQHQETQYF | TGCGCCAGCAGTCACCCGGGACAGCATCAAGAGACCCAGTACTTC
TRBD1 | TRBJ2-7 | 14 | TRBV24-1 | . | CATSEPRDRGGQYF | TGTGCCACCAGTGAACCCCGGGACAGGGGCGGGCAGTACTTC
. | TRBJ2-2 | 15 | TRBV7-8 | . | CASSLSGIYTGELFF | TGTGCCAGCAGCTTATCTGGCATTTACACCGGGGAGCTGTTTTTT
. | TRBJ1-4 | 15 | TRBV6-5 | . | CASSYSDTGNEKLFF | TGTGCCAGCAGTTACTCGGACACGGGTAATGAAAAACTGTTTTTT
. | TRBJ1-6 | 15 | TRBV27 | once | CASSLSQGTNSPLHF | TGTGCCAGCAGTTTATCGCAGGGAACCAATTCACCCCTCCACTTT
TRBD1 | TRBJ2-5 | 14 | TRBV30 | . | CAWSVRTGVETQYF | TGTGCCTGGAGTGTACGGACAGGGGTAGAGACCCAGTACTTC
TRBD2 | TRBJ2-7 | 15 | TRBV19 | . | CASSTRTSGSLEQYF | TGTGCCAGTAGTACAAGGACTAGCGGGAGTCTCGAGCAGTACTTC
. | TRBJ1-5 | 14 | TRBV5-5 | once | CASSSYTSNQPQHF | TGTGCCAGCAGCTCATACACTAGCAATCAGCCCCAGCATTTT
. | TRBJ2-1 | 20 | TRBV5-5 | . | CASSFKALIRGAGSYNEQFF | TGTGCCAGCAGCTTCAAGGCATTAATTCGCGGGGCCGGGTCCTACAATGAGCAGTTCTTC
TRBD1 | TRBJ1-1 | 16 | TRBV19 | . | CASSIDGDRGGTEAFF | TGTGCCAGTAGTATAGATGGGGACAGGGGCGGCACTGAAGCTTTCTTT
TRBD1 | TRBJ1-1 | 13 | TRBV7-9 | . | CASSQGQGTEAFF | TGTGCCAGCAGCCAAGGACAGGGCACTGAAGCTTTCTTT
TRBD2 | TRBJ2-3 | 17 | TRBV5-4 | . | CASSLGLLAGATDTQYF | TGTGCCAGCAGCTTGGGGTTACTAGCGGGGGCGACAGATACGCAGTATTTT
. | TRBJ1-1 | 14 | TRBV9 | . | CASSVGQVNTEAFF | TGTGCCAGCAGCGTAGGGCAGGTGAACACTGAAGCTTTCTTT
TRBD2 | TRBJ2-1 | 14 | TRBV27 | . | CASSLTSGSGEQFF | TGTGCCAGCAGTTTAACTAGCGGGAGCGGTGAGCAGTTCTTC
TRBD1 | TRBJ1-2 | 16 | TRBV7-2 | . | CASSPLLGQTNYGYTF | TGTGCCAGCAGCCCCCTGCTGGGACAGACTAACTATGGCTACACCTTC
. | TRBJ1-1 | 13 | TRBV30 | . | CAWSARGNTEAFF | TGTGCCTGGAGTGCCAGGGGCAACACTGAAGCTTTCTTT
. | TRBJ2-7 | 15 | TRBV11-2 | . | CASSPSADSAYEQYF | TGTGCCAGCAGCCCCTCGGCGGACTCGGCTTACGAGCAGTACTTC
TRBD2 | TRBJ2-3 | 14 | TRBV18 | . | CASSPPGGGDTQYF | TGTGCCAGCTCACCACCGGGGGGGGGAGATACGCAGTATTTT
TRBD2 | TRBJ2-1 | 14 | TRBV7-3 | . | CASSSGTRGNEQFF | TGTGCCAGCAGCTCCGGGACTAGGGGCAATGAGCAGTTCTTC
TRBD1 | TRBJ2-7 | 14 | TRBV2 | . | CASSLGTESYEQYF | TGTGCCAGCAGTCTCGGGACAGAATCCTACGAGCAGTACTTC
. | TRBJ1-6 | 14 | TRBV2 | . | CASIPQGSNSPLHF | TGTGCCAGCATCCCCCAGGGGTCAAATTCACCCCTCCACTTT
. | TRBJ1-1 | 14 | TRBV9 | once | CASSVEIRDTEAFF | TGTGCCAGCAGCGTAGAGATTCGAGACACTGAAGCTTTCTTT
TRBD1 | TRBJ1-5 | 15 | TRBV5-1 | once | CASSAGTGDNQPQHF | TGCGCCAGCAGCGCCGGGACAGGAGACAATCAGCCCCAGCATTTT
. | TRBJ2-5 | 14 | TRBV7-9 | . | CASSLGLAPETQYF | TGTGCCAGCAGCTTGGGTCTAGCCCCGGAGACCCAGTACTTC
TRBD2 | TRBJ2-1 | 16 | TRBV9 | . | CASSVGVAGGLNEQFF | TGTGCCAGCAGCGTAGGTGTAGCGGGGGGATTAAATGAGCAGTTCTTC
. | TRBJ2-1 | 15 | TRBV6-4 | . | CASSRGAAVGNEQFF | TGTGCCAGCAGTCGCGGAGCGGCAGTGGGCAATGAGCAGTTCTTC
. | TRBJ1-5 | 15 | TRBV19 | . | CASSRGRFSNQPQHF | TGTGCCAGTAGTAGGGGCAGGTTTAGCAATCAGCCCCAGCATTTT
. | TRBJ1-4 | 16 | TRBV7-9 | . | CASSLGQGSWNEKLFF | TGTGCCAGCAGCTTAGGGCAGGGGAGCTGGAATGAAAAACTGTTTTTT
TRBD1 | TRBJ1-2 | 14 | TRBV10-1 | . | CASSESRQGGGYTF | TGCGCCAGCAGTGAGTCGAGACAGGGAGGTGGCTACACCTTC
TRBD1 | TRBJ2-6 | 15 | TRBV2 | . | CASSATGRGANVLTF | TGTGCCAGCAGTGCGACAGGGCGCGGGGCCAACGTCCTGACTTTC
. | TRBJ2-3 | 15 | TRBV5-6 | few | CASSRTLTRPDTQYF | TGTGCCAGCAGCCGAACGCTAACCAGGCCAGATACGCAGTATTTT
. | TRBJ1-6 | 16 | TRBV27 | . | CASAAPPGARNSPLHF | TGTGCCAGCGCTGCCCCGCCAGGGGCGCGGAATTCACCCCTCCACTTT
. | TRBJ1-4 | 14 | TRBV18 | . | CASSPGMWAEKLFF | TGTGCCAGCTCACCCGGGATGTGGGCCGAAAAACTGTTTTTT
. | TRBJ2-3 | 15 | TRBV7-9 | . | CASSQAGGGTDTQYF | TGTGCCAGCAGCCAGGCCGGGGGAGGCACAGATACGCAGTATTTT
. | TRBJ1-2 | 13 | TRBV3-1/TRBV3-2 | . | CASSATENYGYTF | TGTGCCAGCAGTGCGACAGAGAACTATGGCTACACCTTC
TRBD1 | TRBJ1-6 | 20 | TRBV4-3 | . | CASSLRMGTATYSYNSPLHF | TGCGCCAGCAGCTTACGCATGGGGACAGCCACCTACTCCTATAATTCACCCCTCCACTTT
. | TRBJ1-6 | 18 | TRBV7-3 | few | CASSRLGGGSPGNSPLHF | TGTGCCAGCAGCCGGCTCGGCGGGGGGAGCCCGGGTAATTCACCCCTCCACTTT
. | TRBJ1-2 | 13 | TRBV7-2 | once | CASSLLARGGYTF | TGTGCCAGCAGCTTATTGGCCCGTGGCGGCTACACCTTC
. | TRBJ2-3 | 16 | TRBV19 | . | CASSTTGERGTDTQYF | TGTGCCAGTAGTACTACAGGGGAGCGGGGCACAGATACGCAGTATTTT
. | TRBJ1-6 | 17 | TRBV19 | . | CASTPESSPAYNSPLHF | TGTGCCAGTACCCCGGAGAGTTCCCCAGCTTATAATTCACCCCTCCACTTT
. | TRBJ1-5 | 17 | TRBV5-3 | few | CARSLTGTHGINQPQHF | TGTGCCAGAAGCTTGACCGGGACACATGGTATCAATCAGCCCCAGCATTTT
TRBD1 | TRBJ1-2 | 12 | TRBV7-9 | . | CASSSGTGGRGF | TGTGCCAGCAGCAGCGGGACAGGGGGCCGGGGATTC
. | TRBJ1-4 | 15 | TRBV4-3 | . | CASSQVRGAREKLFF | TGCGCCAGCAGCCAAGTACGGGGGGCGAGGGAAAAACTGTTTTTT